Listed below are T cell receptor beta chains from one sample, sequenced in a study of CD8 T cells in Susac syndrome. TCRdb reanalysed the immunoSEQ multiplex PCR reads using MiXCR and keeps one entry per CDR3 protein. The table shows under 200,000 distinct CDR3 sequences, with 85% to 95% occurring only once. Sequencing was performed on CD4+ T cells from PBMCs. Receptors originate from a human donor in good health. CDR3s include the opening cysteine and the closing phenylalanine or tryptophan. The D gene is left open where the match is weak. Rows give clone size only sometimes, using once, few, many, or a class for an expanded clone.

V gene: TRBV29-1; clone size: -; D gene: TRBD2; J gene: TRBJ2-1; CDR3 DNA: TGCAGCGTCAAGGGGGGGGGTCAACTAGCGGGAGCCACCAATGAGCAGTTCTTC; CDR3 protein: CSVKGGGQLAGATNEQFF
V gene: TRBV7-9; clone size: -; D gene: -; J gene: TRBJ1-2; CDR3 DNA: TGTGCCAGCAGCTTAACGTCAGGGGAAGGCTACACCTTC; CDR3 protein: CASSLTSGEGYTF
V gene: TRBV3-1; clone size: -; D gene: -; J gene: TRBJ1-6; CDR3 DNA: TGTGCCAGCAGCCCCAGCCTCGGATCACCCCTCCACTTT; CDR3 protein: CASSPSLGSPLHF
V gene: TRBV29-1; clone size: -; D gene: -; J gene: TRBJ2-6; CDR3 DNA: TGCAGCGTCTCCAGCCCTGGGGCCAACGTCCTGACTTTC; CDR3 protein: CSVSSPGANVLTF
V gene: TRBV9; clone size: -; D gene: TRBD1; J gene: TRBJ2-3; CDR3 DNA: TGTGCCAGCAGCATTGACAGGGGGGATACGCAGTATTTT; CDR3 protein: CASSIDRGDTQYF
V gene: TRBV27; clone size: -; D gene: -; J gene: TRBJ2-1; CDR3 DNA: TGTGCCAGCAGCCTGACAGTAGACAATGAGCAGTTCTTC; CDR3 protein: CASSLTVDNEQFF
V gene: TRBV20-1; clone size: -; D gene: -; J gene: TRBJ2-3; CDR3 DNA: TGCAGTGCCCTACAGGCTGTGTCAGATACGCAGTATTTT; CDR3 protein: CSALQAVSDTQYF
V gene: TRBV9; clone size: -; D gene: -; J gene: TRBJ1-1; CDR3 DNA: TGTGCCAGCAGCGTTGACGGGGACACTGAAGCTTTCTTT; CDR3 protein: CASSVDGDTEAFF
V gene: TRBV12-3/TRBV12-4; clone size: -; D gene: -; J gene: TRBJ1-5; CDR3 DNA: TGTGCCAGCACAGGGGTCTCTACTCAGCCCCAGCATTTT; CDR3 protein: CASTGVSTQPQHF
V gene: TRBV5-6; clone size: -; D gene: -; J gene: TRBJ2-1; CDR3 DNA: TGTGCCAGCAGCTTGTTTGGGAATGAGCAGTTCTTC; CDR3 protein: CASSLFGNEQFF
V gene: TRBV11-2; clone size: -; D gene: -; J gene: TRBJ2-1; CDR3 DNA: TGTGCCAGCAGCATTGACAGGGGAGGGTACAATGAGCAGTTCTTC; CDR3 protein: CASSIDRGGYNEQFF
V gene: TRBV4-1; clone size: -; D gene: TRBD2; J gene: TRBJ2-7; CDR3 DNA: TGCGCCAGCAGCCAAGCACCGGGACTAGCGGGCCTTGGCAGCGCCTACGAGCAGTACTTC; CDR3 protein: CASSQAPGLAGLGSAYEQYF
V gene: TRBV7-9; clone size: -; D gene: TRBD2; J gene: TRBJ2-1; CDR3 DNA: TGTGCCAGCAGCCCTGGACTAGTCGAGGGAAATGAGCAGTTCTTC; CDR3 protein: CASSPGLVEGNEQFF
V gene: TRBV20-1; clone size: -; D gene: TRBD1; J gene: TRBJ1-2; CDR3 DNA: TGCAGTGCTCCTCCCGGGACAGGGAATAACTATGGCTACACCTTC; CDR3 protein: CSAPPGTGNNYGYTF
V gene: TRBV29-1; clone size: -; D gene: -; J gene: TRBJ1-2; CDR3 DNA: TGCAGCGTCGATATACAGGGCGGGTATGGCTACACCTTC; CDR3 protein: CSVDIQGGYGYTF
V gene: TRBV15; clone size: -; D gene: -; J gene: TRBJ2-3; CDR3 DNA: TGTGCCACCAGCAGAGAAGGGGATACGCAGTATTTT; CDR3 protein: CATSREGDTQYF
V gene: TRBV7-3; clone size: -; D gene: TRBD1; J gene: TRBJ2-3; CDR3 DNA: TGTGCCAGCAGCGGAGACAGGGAAGCAGATACGCAGTATTTT; CDR3 protein: CASSGDREADTQYF
V gene: TRBV7-9; clone size: once; D gene: -; J gene: TRBJ2-2; CDR3 DNA: TGTGCCAGCAGCCGGGACTCCCCGGGGACCGGGGAGCTGTTTTTT; CDR3 protein: CASSRDSPGTGELFF
V gene: TRBV3-1; clone size: -; D gene: TRBD2; J gene: TRBJ2-1; CDR3 DNA: TGTGCCAGCAGCTCCGAAACTAGCGGGGGCAACAATGAGCAGTTCTTC; CDR3 protein: CASSSETSGGNNEQFF
V gene: TRBV7-9; clone size: -; D gene: -; J gene: TRBJ2-7; CDR3 DNA: TGTGCCAGCAGCCCCGGGACTGTACCCTACGAGCAGTACTTC; CDR3 protein: CASSPGTVPYEQYF
V gene: TRBV30; clone size: once; D gene: -; J gene: TRBJ2-2; CDR3 DNA: TGTGCCTGGAGTCGGGACACTGGCACGGCCGGGGAGCTGTTTTTT; CDR3 protein: CAWSRDTGTAGELFF
V gene: TRBV2; clone size: once; D gene: TRBD2; J gene: TRBJ2-7; CDR3 DNA: TGTGCCAGCAGTGGCGAGCGGGGTCCTGACGAGCAGTACTTC; CDR3 protein: CASSGERGPDEQYF
V gene: TRBV29-1; clone size: -; D gene: -; J gene: TRBJ2-1; CDR3 DNA: TGCAGCGCCCATCCCTCAGGGGGGAACGTGGATGAGCAGTTCTTC; CDR3 protein: CSAHPSGGNVDEQFF
V gene: TRBV15; clone size: -; D gene: TRBD2; J gene: TRBJ2-1; CDR3 DNA: TGTGCCACCTCCTCTAGCGGGAACAATGAGCAGTTCTTC; CDR3 protein: CATSSSGNNEQFF
V gene: TRBV3-1; clone size: -; D gene: -; J gene: TRBJ2-2; CDR3 DNA: TGTGCCAGCAGTATGGGGACCTCGGACGGGGAGCTGTTTTTT; CDR3 protein: CASSMGTSDGELFF
V gene: TRBV14; clone size: few; D gene: -; J gene: TRBJ1-1; CDR3 DNA: TGTGCCAGCAGCCAGGGTCAGAACACTGAAGCTTTCTTT; CDR3 protein: CASSQGQNTEAFF
V gene: TRBV9; clone size: -; D gene: TRBD2; J gene: TRBJ2-3; CDR3 DNA: TGTGCCAGCAGCCAGAATATAGCGGGAAGCACAGATACGCAGTATTTT; CDR3 protein: CASSQNIAGSTDTQYF
V gene: TRBV5-4; clone size: -; D gene: TRBD2; J gene: TRBJ2-5; CDR3 DNA: TGTGCCAGCAGCCCCGGGACTAGCGGGGCTCAAGAGACCCAGTACTTC; CDR3 protein: CASSPGTSGAQETQYF
V gene: TRBV9; clone size: -; D gene: TRBD1; J gene: TRBJ1-1; CDR3 DNA: TGTGCCAGCAGCGCGGGACAGGCGCGCACTGAAGCTTTCTTT; CDR3 protein: CASSAGQARTEAFF
V gene: TRBV28; clone size: -; D gene: TRBD2; J gene: TRBJ2-3; CDR3 DNA: TGTGCCAGCAGTTTATTAGGCCTAGCGGGAGGTATAAACACAGATACGCAGTATTTT; CDR3 protein: CASSLLGLAGGINTDTQYF
V gene: TRBV12-3/TRBV12-4; clone size: -; D gene: -; J gene: TRBJ1-2; CDR3 DNA: TGTGCCAGCAGTTCCCGCAGGGGTGGTACCTATGGCTACACCTTC; CDR3 protein: CASSSRRGGTYGYTF
V gene: TRBV29-1; clone size: -; D gene: -; J gene: TRBJ2-2; CDR3 DNA: TGCAGCGTTGGCTGGACGAACACCGGGGAGCTGTTTTTT; CDR3 protein: CSVGWTNTGELFF
V gene: TRBV6-2/TRBV6-3; clone size: -; D gene: -; J gene: TRBJ2-7; CDR3 DNA: TGTGCCAGCAGGGAAACGACAGTCTACGAGCAGTACTTC; CDR3 protein: CASRETTVYEQYF
V gene: TRBV29-1; clone size: -; D gene: -; J gene: TRBJ2-5; CDR3 DNA: TGCAGCGTTGAGCCCAACCAAGAGACCCAGTACTTC; CDR3 protein: CSVEPNQETQYF
V gene: TRBV7-2; clone size: -; D gene: -; J gene: TRBJ2-7; CDR3 DNA: TGTGCCAGCAGCCGAGACAGGTTGGTCGAGCAGTACTTC; CDR3 protein: CASSRDRLVEQYF
V gene: TRBV25-1; clone size: -; D gene: TRBD1; J gene: TRBJ1-6; CDR3 DNA: TGTGCCAGCAGTGAATTCAGGGGGCATAGACCGGATTCACCCCTCCACTTT; CDR3 protein: CASSEFRGHRPDSPLHF
V gene: TRBV20-1; clone size: -; D gene: TRBD1; J gene: TRBJ2-7; CDR3 DNA: TGCAGTGCTAGGGAATTACGTACCGGGACAGGGGTCTACGAGCAGTACTTC; CDR3 protein: CSARELRTGTGVYEQYF
V gene: TRBV5-1; clone size: -; D gene: -; J gene: TRBJ2-7; CDR3 DNA: TGCGCCAGCAGCTTGGAAAATTGGGCGTACGAGCAGTACTTC; CDR3 protein: CASSLENWAYEQYF
V gene: TRBV25-1; clone size: -; D gene: -; J gene: TRBJ2-7; CDR3 DNA: TGTGCCAGCAGTGAAATTGCCGGCTACGAGCAGTACTTC; CDR3 protein: CASSEIAGYEQYF
V gene: TRBV4-1; clone size: -; D gene: TRBD1; J gene: TRBJ2-4; CDR3 DNA: TGCGCCAGCAGCCAAGATGGACAGGGGGGGAACATTCAGTACTTC; CDR3 protein: CASSQDGQGGNIQYF
V gene: TRBV27; clone size: few; D gene: TRBD1; J gene: TRBJ1-5; CDR3 DNA: TGTGCCAGCAGTCAGGGGGTTCAGCCCCAGCATTTT; CDR3 protein: CASSQGVQPQHF
V gene: TRBV5-1; clone size: -; D gene: -; J gene: TRBJ1-2; CDR3 DNA: TGCGCCAGCAGCCCTCTTGGTAGCGGCTACACCTTC; CDR3 protein: CASSPLGSGYTF
V gene: TRBV9; clone size: -; D gene: -; J gene: TRBJ2-3; CDR3 DNA: TGTGCCAGCAGCGTGACTGGAAGCGCGGATACGCAGTATTTT; CDR3 protein: CASSVTGSADTQYF
V gene: TRBV12-3/TRBV12-4; clone size: -; D gene: -; J gene: TRBJ2-5; CDR3 DNA: TGTGCCAGCAGTTTATTCCTGGGGACGGATGAAGAGACCCAGTACTTC; CDR3 protein: CASSLFLGTDEETQYF
V gene: TRBV4-1; clone size: -; D gene: -; J gene: TRBJ1-4; CDR3 DNA: TGCGCCAGCAGCCTTCGGGAGGAAAAACTGTTTTTT; CDR3 protein: CASSLREEKLFF
V gene: TRBV7-2; clone size: once; D gene: TRBD1; J gene: TRBJ1-6; CDR3 DNA: TGTGCCAGCAGCTTAGGGGACAGATATTCACCCCTCCACTTT; CDR3 protein: CASSLGDRYSPLHF
V gene: TRBV20-1; clone size: -; D gene: -; J gene: TRBJ2-2; CDR3 DNA: TGCAGTGCGGGCCCGGGACCACACGGGGACACCGGGGAGCTGTTTTTT; CDR3 protein: CSAGPGPHGDTGELFF